This T cell receptor beta chain is drawn from a study of metastatic and nonmetastatic thyroid tumors (dated by TCRdb to the early 2020s). In terms of the full investigation: The researchers compared repertoires between peripheral blood samples and tumor or nodule tissue samples from patients with malignant or benign thyroid disease. The research as a whole found: In both blood and tumor samples, malignant tumors were reported to have significantly higher TCR beta diversity than benign nodules.

This clone has a count of ten or more. What antigen it recognizes has not been identified. There are no base qualities to consult, and no much larger clone falls within one base. No treatment had been received by any patient before thyroid surgery. Patient clinical samples collected from the early 2010s to the late 2010s were retrospectively analysed using T-cell receptor beta sequencing. The library was prepared using PCR. TCRdb lists the instrument as Illumina HiSeq 4000. High-throughput sequencing was used to profile the CDR3 region of the TCR beta-chain in every patient. Per the original workflow: CDR3 differences across clinicopathological groups were used to build a classifier for discriminating distant-metastatic papillary thyroid cancer patients. The Shannon index was used to assess repertoire diversity, and the Morisita-Horn index was used to assess tumor-blood repertoire similarity. In-frame beta chains were kept once TCRdb had trimmed the public reads at Q25 with fastp and called clones with MiXCR. The V and J calls here are based on TCRdb, not the publication. The sample records about 92,000 clones, 15% of which are singletons. The ten largest make up 3.6% of the sample.

Sequencing input: blood. This sequence originates from a female donor with papillary thyroid cancer or a benign thyroid nodule (not recorded which). Some clones in this sample may be carry-over from other donors' samples.

The CDR3 corresponds to CASSSGTGFGQYF. In nucleotide form, the sequence is TGTGCCAGCAGCTCCGGGACAGGGTTCGGCCAGTACTTC. The chain is assembled from TRBV7-8 and TRBJ2-7, with 9 junctional bases fitting TRBD1. The CDR3 has 13 amino acids, counting the end cysteine and phenylalanine. Of the read, only the CDR3 DNA is kept; its 39 bases are in frame from base 1. The germline V gene gives CDR1 as SGHVS and CDR2 as FQNEAQ. The junction shows trimming of 4 bases on V and 10 bases on J, and the gene matches do not reach 8 bases of it.